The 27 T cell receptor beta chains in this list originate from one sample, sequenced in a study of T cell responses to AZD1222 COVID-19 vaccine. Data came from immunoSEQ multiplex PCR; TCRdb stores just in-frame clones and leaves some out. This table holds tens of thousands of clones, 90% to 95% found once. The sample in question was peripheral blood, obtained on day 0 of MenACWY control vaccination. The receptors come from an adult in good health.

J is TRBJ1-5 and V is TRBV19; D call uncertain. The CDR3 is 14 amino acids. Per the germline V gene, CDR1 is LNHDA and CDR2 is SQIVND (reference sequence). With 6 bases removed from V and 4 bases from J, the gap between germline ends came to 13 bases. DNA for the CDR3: TGTGCCAGTAGGAATCAGGCGTCGAATCAGCCCCAGCATTTT. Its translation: CASRNQASNQPQHF.

The CDR3 is CASSLPSRLQETQYF. CDR3 DNA sequence: TGTGCCAGCAGTCTTCCCTCAAGACTCCAAGAGACCCAGTACTTC. The V gene is TRBV7-2, the J gene TRBJ2-5; D is undetermined. This CDR3 has 15 residues. Germline CDR1 reads SGHTA; CDR2 reads FQGNSA. Between the trimmed V and J ends, which lost 6 bases and 1 base, there was a span of 15 bases.

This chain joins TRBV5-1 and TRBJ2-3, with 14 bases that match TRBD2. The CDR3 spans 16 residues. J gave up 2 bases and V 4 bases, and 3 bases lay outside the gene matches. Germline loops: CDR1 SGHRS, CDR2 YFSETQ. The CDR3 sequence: CASSQGLAGVTDTQYF. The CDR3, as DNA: TGCGCCAGCAGCCAGGGACTAGCGGGGGTCACAGATACGCAGTATTTT.

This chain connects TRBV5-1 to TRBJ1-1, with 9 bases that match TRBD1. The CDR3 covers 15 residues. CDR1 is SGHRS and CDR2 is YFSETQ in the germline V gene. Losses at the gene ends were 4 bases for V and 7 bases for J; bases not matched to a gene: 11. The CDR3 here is CASSAQQGAGNEAFF. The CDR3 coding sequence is TGCGCCAGCAGCGCACAACAGGGGGCGGGTAATGAAGCTTTCTTT. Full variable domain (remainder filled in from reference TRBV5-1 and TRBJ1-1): KAGVTQTPRYLIKTRGQQVTLSCSPISGHRSVSWYQQTPGQGLQFLFEYFSETQRNKGNFPGRFSGRQFSNSRSEMNVSTLELGDSALYLCASSAQQGAGNEAFFGQGTRLTVV.

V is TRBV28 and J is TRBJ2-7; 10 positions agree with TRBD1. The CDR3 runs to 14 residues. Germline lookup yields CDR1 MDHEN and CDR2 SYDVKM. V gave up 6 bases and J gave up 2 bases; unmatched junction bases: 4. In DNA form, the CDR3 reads TGTGCCAGCAGATCGGGACAGGGGCCCTACGAGCAGTACTTC. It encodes CASRSGQGPYEQYF.

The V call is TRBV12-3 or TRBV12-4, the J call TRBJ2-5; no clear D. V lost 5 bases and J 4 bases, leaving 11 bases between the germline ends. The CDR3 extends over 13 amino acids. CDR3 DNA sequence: TGTGCCAGCAGTCCACTGGAAGGAGAGACCCAGTACTTC. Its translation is CASSPLEGETQYF.

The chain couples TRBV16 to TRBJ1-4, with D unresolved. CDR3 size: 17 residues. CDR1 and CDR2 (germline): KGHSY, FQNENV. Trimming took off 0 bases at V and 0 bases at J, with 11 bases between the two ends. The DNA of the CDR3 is TGTGCCAGCAGCCAATCGGTAGACACACCAACTAATGAAAAACTGTTTTTT. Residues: CASSQSVDTPTNEKLFF.

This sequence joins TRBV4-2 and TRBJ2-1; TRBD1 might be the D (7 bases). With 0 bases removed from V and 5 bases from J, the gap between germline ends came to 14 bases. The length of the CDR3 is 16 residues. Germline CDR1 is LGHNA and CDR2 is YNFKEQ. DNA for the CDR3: TGTGCCAGCAGCCAAGAAGGCGGGACAGACAACAATGAGCAGTTCTTC. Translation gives CASSQEGGTDNNEQFF.

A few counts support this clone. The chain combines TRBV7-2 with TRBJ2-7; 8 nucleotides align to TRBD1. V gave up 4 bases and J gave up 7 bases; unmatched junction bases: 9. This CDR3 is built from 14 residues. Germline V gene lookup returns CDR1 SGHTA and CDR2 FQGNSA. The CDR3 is CASSSTTGGWEQYF. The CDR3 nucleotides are TGTGCCAGCAGCTCGACCACAGGGGGTTGGGAGCAGTACTTC.

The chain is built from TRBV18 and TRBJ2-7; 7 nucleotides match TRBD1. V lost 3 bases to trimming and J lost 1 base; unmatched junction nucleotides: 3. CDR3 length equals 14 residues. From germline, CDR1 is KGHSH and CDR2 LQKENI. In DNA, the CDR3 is TGTGCCAGCTCACCGGGACAGTCTTCCTACGAGCAGTACTTC. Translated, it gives CASSPGQSSYEQYF.

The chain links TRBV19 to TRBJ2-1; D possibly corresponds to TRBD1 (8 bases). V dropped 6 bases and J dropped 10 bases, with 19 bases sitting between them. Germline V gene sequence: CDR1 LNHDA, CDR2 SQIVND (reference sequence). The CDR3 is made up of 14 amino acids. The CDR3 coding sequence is TGTGCCAGTAGCACCGGGACAGGACTAGGCGAGCAGTTCTTC. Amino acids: CASSTGTGLGEQFF.

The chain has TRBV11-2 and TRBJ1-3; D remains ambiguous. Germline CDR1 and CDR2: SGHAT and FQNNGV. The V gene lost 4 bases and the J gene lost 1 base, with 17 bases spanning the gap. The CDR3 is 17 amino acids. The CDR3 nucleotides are TGTGCCAGCAGCTATTCACCCACACAGAGATCTGGAAACACCATATATTTT. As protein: CASSYSPTQRSGNTIYF.

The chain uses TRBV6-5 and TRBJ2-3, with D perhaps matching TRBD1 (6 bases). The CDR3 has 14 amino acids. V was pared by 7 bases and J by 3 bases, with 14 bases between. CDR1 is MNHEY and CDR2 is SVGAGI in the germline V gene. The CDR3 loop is CASTIGRGTDTQYF. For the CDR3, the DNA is TGTGCCAGCACCATCGGCAGGGGTACAGATACGCAGTATTTT.

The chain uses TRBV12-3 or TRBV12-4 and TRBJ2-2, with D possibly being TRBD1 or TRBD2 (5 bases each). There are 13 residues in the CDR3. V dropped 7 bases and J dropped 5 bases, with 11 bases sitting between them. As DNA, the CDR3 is TGTGCCAGCATTGGAGAGGGGACCGGGGAGCTGTTTTTT. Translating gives CASIGEGTGELFF.

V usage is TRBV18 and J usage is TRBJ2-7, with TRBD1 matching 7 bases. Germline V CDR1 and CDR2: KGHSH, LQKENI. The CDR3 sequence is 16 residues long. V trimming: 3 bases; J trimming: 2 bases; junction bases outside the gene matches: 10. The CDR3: CASSPMGQPTPYEQYF. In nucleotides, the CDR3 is TGTGCCAGCTCACCGATGGGACAGCCCACCCCCTACGAGCAGTACTTC.

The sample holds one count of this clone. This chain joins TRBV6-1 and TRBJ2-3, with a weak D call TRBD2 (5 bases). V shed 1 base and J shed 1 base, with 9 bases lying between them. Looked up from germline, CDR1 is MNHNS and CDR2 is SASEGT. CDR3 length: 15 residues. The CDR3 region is CASSEVLRGTDTQYF. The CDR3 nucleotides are TGTGCCAGCAGTGAAGTCTTGCGGGGCACAGATACGCAGTATTTT.

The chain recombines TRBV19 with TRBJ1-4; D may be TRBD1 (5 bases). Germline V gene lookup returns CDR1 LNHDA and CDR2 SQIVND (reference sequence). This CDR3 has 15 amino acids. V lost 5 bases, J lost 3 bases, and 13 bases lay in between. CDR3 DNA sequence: TGTGCCAGTAGTTTCCGGGACGGACCTAATGAAAAACTGTTTTTT. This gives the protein CASSFRDGPNEKLFF.

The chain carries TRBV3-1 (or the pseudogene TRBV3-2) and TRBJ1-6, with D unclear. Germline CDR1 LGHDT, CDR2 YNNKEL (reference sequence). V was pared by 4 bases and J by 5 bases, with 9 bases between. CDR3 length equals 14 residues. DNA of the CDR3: TGTGCCAGCAGCCGGCGGAGTGATAATTCACCCCTCCACTTT. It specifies CASSRRSDNSPLHF.

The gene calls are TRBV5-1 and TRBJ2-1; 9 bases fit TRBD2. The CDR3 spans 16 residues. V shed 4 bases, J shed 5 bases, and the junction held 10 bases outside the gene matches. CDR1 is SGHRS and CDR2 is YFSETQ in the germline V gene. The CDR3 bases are TGCGCCAGCAGCCCGTGGGGCGGGAGGGTGGACAATGAGCAGTTCTTC. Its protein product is CASSPWGGRVDNEQFF.

The CDR3 DNA reads as TGTGCCAGCAGCGTACAGTCATTCAATGAGCAGTTCTTC. Protein: CASSVQSFNEQFF. This rearrangement joins TRBV5-4 to TRBJ2-1; no firm D call. The CDR3 spans 13 residues. Trimming pared 4 bases from V and 6 bases from J, leaving 11 bases between. Germline-derived CDR1 and CDR2 are SGHNT and YYREEE (reference sequence). Full variable domain (missing parts from reference TRBV5-4 and TRBJ2-1): ETGVTQSPTHLIKTRGQQVTLRCSSQSGHNTVSWYQQALGQGPQFIFQYYREEENGRGNFPPRFSGLQFPNYSSELNVNALELDDSALYLCASSVQSFNEQFFGPGTRLTVL.

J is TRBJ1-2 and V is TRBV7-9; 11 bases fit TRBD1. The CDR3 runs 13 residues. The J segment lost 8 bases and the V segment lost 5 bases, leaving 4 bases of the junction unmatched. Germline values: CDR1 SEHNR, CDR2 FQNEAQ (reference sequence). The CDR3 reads CASSGDRGEGYTF. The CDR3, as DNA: TGTGCCAGCAGCGGGGACAGGGGGGAAGGCTACACCTTC.

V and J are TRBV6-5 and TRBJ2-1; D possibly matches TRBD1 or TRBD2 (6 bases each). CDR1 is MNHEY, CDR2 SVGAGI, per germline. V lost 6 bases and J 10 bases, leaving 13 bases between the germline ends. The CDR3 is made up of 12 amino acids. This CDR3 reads CASRPPGGEQFF. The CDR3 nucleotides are TGTGCCAGCAGGCCCCCCGGGGGCGAGCAGTTCTTC.

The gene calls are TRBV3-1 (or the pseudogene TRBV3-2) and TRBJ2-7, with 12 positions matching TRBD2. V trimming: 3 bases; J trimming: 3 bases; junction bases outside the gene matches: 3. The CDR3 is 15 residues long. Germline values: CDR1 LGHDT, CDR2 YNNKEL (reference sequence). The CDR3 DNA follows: TGTGCCAGCAGCCATTGGACTAGCGGGGACTACGAGCAGTACTTC. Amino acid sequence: CASSHWTSGDYEQYF.

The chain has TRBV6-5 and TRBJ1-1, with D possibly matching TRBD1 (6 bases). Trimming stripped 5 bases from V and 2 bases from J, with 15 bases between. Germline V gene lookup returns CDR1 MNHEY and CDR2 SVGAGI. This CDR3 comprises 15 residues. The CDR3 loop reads CASSPPLGANTEAFF. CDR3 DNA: TGTGCCAGCAGTCCGCCGTTGGGGGCAAACACTGAAGCTTTCTTT.

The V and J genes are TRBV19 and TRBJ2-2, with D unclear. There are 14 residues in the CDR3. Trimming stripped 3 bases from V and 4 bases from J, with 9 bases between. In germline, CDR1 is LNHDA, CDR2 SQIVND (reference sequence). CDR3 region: CASSIGRVTGELFF. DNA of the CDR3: TGTGCCAGTAGTATCGGACGAGTCACCGGGGAGCTGTTTTTT.

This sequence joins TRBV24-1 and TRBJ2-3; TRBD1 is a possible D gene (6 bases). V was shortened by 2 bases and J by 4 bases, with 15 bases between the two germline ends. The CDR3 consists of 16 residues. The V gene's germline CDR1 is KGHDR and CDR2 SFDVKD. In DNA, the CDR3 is TGTGCCACCAGTGATTCCCAGGGGAATTGGGCAGATACGCAGTATTTT. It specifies CATSDSQGNWADTQYF.

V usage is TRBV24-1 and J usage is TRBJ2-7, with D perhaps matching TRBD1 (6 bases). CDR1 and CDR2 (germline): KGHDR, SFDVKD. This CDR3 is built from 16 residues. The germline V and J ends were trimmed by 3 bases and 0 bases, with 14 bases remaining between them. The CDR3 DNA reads TGTGCCACCAGTGATCCGGCTGGGGACAACTCCTACGAGCAGTACTTC. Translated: CATSDPAGDNSYEQYF.